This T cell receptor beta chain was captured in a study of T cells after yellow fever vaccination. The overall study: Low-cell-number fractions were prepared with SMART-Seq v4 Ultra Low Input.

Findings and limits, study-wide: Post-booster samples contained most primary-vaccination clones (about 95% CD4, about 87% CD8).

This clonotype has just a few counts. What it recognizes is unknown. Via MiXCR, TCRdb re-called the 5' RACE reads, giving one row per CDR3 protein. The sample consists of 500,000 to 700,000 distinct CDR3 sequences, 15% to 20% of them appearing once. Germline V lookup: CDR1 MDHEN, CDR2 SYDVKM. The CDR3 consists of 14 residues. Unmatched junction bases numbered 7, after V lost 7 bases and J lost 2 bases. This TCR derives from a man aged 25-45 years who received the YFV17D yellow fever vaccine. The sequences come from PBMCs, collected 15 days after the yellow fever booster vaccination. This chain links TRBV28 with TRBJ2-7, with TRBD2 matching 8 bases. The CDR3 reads CASTGGRTTYEQYF. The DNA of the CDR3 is TGTGCCAGCACCGGCGGGAGGACTACCTACGAGCAGTACTTC. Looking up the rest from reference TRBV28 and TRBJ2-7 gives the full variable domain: DVKVTQSSRYLVKRTGEKVFLECVQDMDHENMFWYRQDPGLGLRLIYFSYDVKMKEKGDIPEGYSVSREKKERFSLILESASTNQTSMYLCASTGGRTTYEQYFGPGTRLTVT.